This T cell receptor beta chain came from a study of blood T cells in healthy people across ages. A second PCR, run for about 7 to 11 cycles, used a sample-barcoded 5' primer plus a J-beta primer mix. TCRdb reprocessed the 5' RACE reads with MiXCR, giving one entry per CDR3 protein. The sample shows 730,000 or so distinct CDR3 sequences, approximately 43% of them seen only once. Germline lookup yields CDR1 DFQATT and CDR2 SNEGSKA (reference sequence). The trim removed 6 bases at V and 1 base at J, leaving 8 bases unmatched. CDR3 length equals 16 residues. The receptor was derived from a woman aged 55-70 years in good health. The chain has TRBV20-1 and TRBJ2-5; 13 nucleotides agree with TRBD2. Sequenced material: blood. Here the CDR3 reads CSAIGTSGKSQETQYF. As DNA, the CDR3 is TGCAGTGCCATAGGGACTAGCGGGAAATCCCAAGAGACCCAGTACTTC.